This T cell receptor (beta chain) was captured by sequencing in a study of beta chain features in type 1 diabetes. General observations from the study: Patients' naive, central memory and Treg TCRB repertoires seemed closer to one another than those of healthy donors.

A note on this clone: The antigen is unknown.

Since all of the isolated RNA was reverse transcribed, expressed TCRB transcripts were what got sequenced. Using immunoSEQ multiplex PCR, the repertoire was profiled, and TCRdb retains in-frame clones only, with some absent. The table includes about 900,000 clones, roughly 16% detected once. V lost 8 bases and J 4 bases, leaving 12 bases between the germline ends. Germline values: CDR1 MDHEN, CDR2 SYDVKM. The CDR3 is 13 amino acids. By way of CD45RO/CCR7/CD25/CD127/CD95/CD27, the CD4+ regulatory, stem cell-like memory, central memory and naive cells were sorted. The rearrangement links TRBV28 to TRBJ1-5, with unresolved D. This sequence was found in a woman under 30 in good health. Material: naive CD4+ T cells from blood. The DNA of the CDR3 is TGTGCCAGCCGGGGTACGGGGAATCAGCCCCAGCATTTT. Protein product: CASRGTGNQPQHF.